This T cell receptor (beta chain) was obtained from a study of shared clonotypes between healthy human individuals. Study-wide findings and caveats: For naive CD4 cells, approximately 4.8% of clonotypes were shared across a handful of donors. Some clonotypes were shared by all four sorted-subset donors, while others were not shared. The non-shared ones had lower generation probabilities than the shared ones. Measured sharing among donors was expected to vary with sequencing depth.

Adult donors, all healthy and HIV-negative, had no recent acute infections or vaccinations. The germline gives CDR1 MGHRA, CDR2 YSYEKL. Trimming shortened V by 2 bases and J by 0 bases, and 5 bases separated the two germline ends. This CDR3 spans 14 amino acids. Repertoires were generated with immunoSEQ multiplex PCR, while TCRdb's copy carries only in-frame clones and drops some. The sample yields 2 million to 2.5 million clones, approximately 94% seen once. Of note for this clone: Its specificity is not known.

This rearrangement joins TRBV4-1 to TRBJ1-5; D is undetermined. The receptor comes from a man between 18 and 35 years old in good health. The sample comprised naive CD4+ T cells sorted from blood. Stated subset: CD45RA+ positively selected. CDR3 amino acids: CASSQLNSNQPQHF. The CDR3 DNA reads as TGCGCCAGCAGCCAATTGAATAGCAATCAGCCCCAGCATTTT.